There are many counts of the clone carrying this TCR beta chain. The target antigen is unknown. Time point given: pre-sensitization, week 0. Documented treatment: therapeutic diphenylcyclopropenone sensitization with weekly scalp DPC. This record comes from a study of human T cells and chemical hapten exposure. On the study more broadly: Patients, mostly women, had alopecia areata, alopecia totalis or alopecia universalis.

Individual cDNA molecules in this library carried unique molecular identifiers. TCRdb passed the RACE reads through MiXCR, listing each CDR3 protein once. This sample has 50,000 to 65,000 distinct CDR3 sequences, with roughly 12% found just once. V gave up 5 bases and J gave up 3 bases, with 5 bases separating them. CDR3 length equals 11 residues. Study-level points and caveats: TCRs whose frequency exceeded 1 in 1000 remained the same following DPC sensitization.

This receptor was identified in a woman in her thirties or forties with alopecia areata. Some clones in this sample may be carry-over from other donors' samples. The sample here was whole blood, taken in connection with sensitization to the hapten diphenylcyclopropenone (DPC). The rearrangement links TRBV12-3 or TRBV12-4 to TRBJ2-7, with a possible D match to TRBD2 (5 bases). The CDR3 region is CASSDYYEQYF. CDR3 coding DNA: TGTGCCAGCAGTGACTACTACGAGCAGTACTTC.